These 25 T cell receptor beta chains originate from one sample sequenced in a study of Graves' ophthalmopathy and Graves' hyperthyroidism. The study amplified TCR beta CDR3 regions using RNA transcripts. HTBI primers primed a first-round RT-PCR, and a second-round multiplex PCR followed. TCRdb used MiXCR to reprocess the multiplex PCR reads, holding one entry per CDR3 protein. Of about 660,000 distinct CDR3 sequences listed, about 41% are singletons. The sequenced sample consisted of peripheral blood. The receptors were gathered from an adult man with Graves' ophthalmopathy.

V usage is TRBV30 and J usage is TRBJ2-5; possible D gene TRBD2, 5 bases. Trimming took off 1 base at V and 2 bases at J, with 8 bases between the two ends. CDR1 GTSNPN and CDR2 SVGIG come from the germline V gene (reference sequence). This CDR3 spans 13 amino acids. The CDR3 reads CAWSAGMQETQYF. CDR3 in DNA: TGTGCCTGGAGTGCGGGAATGCAAGAGACCCAGTACTTC.

Many counts were recorded for this clonotype. The chain carries TRBV9 and TRBJ1-3; D unresolved. The CDR3 runs to 15 residues. Trimming cost V 0 bases and J 0 bases, with 7 bases left between them. Germline V gene sequence: CDR1 SGDLS, CDR2 YYNGEE. The CDR3: CASSVGSVSGNTIYF. CDR3 in DNA: TGTGCCAGCAGCGTAGGTAGCGTCTCTGGAAACACCATATATTTT.

This clonotype was counted at least ten times. This chain uses TRBV12-3 or TRBV12-4 with TRBJ2-7, with TRBD1 identical over 8 bases. V gave up 5 bases and J gave up 2 bases; unmatched junction bases: 2. The CDR3 totals 13 residues. The chain's CDR3 is CASSAGQAYEQYF. The CDR3 DNA follows: TGTGCCAGCAGTGCGGGACAGGCCTACGAGCAGTACTTC.

This chain connects TRBV9 to TRBJ2-7, with TRBD1 as a possible D gene (5 bases). The CDR3 has 14 amino acids. The germline V gene encodes CDR1 SGDLS and CDR2 YYNGEE. V shed 4 bases and J shed 1 base, with 12 bases lying between them. This CDR3 is CASSPDSLSYEQYF. The CDR3 DNA is TGTGCCAGCAGCCCCGACAGCCTATCCTACGAGCAGTACTTC.

The chain couples TRBV2 to TRBJ2-7; TRBD2 matches at 12 bases. This CDR3 is 18 amino acids long. Unmatched junction bases numbered 14, after V lost 8 bases and J lost 0 bases. Germline loops: CDR1 SNHLY, CDR2 FYNNEI. CDR3 in amino acids: CASSRVLAGGLLSYEQYF. DNA of the CDR3: TGTGCCAGCTCACGCGTACTAGCGGGAGGCCTACTCTCCTACGAGCAGTACTTC.

This chain connects TRBV7-2 to TRBJ1-1, with TRBD1 as a possible D gene (6 bases). The V end was cut by 4 bases, the J end by 6 bases, with 18 bases between. The germline gives CDR1 SGHTA, CDR2 FQGNSA. The CDR3 totals 15 residues. The CDR3 DNA reads TGTGCCAGCAGCTCACTAGCGCTTAGGACAGCTGAAGCTTTCTTT. Its protein product is CASSSLALRTAEAFF.

V is TRBV7-9 and J is TRBJ2-2; D tentatively fits TRBD1 or TRBD2 (5 bases each). V was pared by 8 bases and J by 2 bases, with 9 bases between. Germline V gene data show CDR1 as SEHNR and CDR2 as FQNEAQ (reference sequence). The CDR3 is made up of 13 amino acids. This chain's CDR3 is CASGGYNTGELFF. The CDR3 DNA is TGTGCCAGCGGGGGTTATAACACCGGGGAGCTGTTTTTT.

This clonotype has ten or more counts. The chain employs TRBV5-6 and TRBJ2-5; 10 bases match TRBD1. The V and J ends lost 4 bases and 5 bases, in that order; junction bases with no gene match: 5. Germline CDR1 and CDR2: SGHDT and YYEEEE. The CDR3 extends over 14 amino acids. The CDR3: CASSPGTGDETQYF. The CDR3 coding sequence is TGTGCCAGCAGCCCGGGGACAGGGGACGAGACCCAGTACTTC. Complete variable domain (other parts from reference TRBV5-6 and TRBJ2-5): DAGVTQSPTHLIKTRGQQVTLRCSPKSGHDTVSWYQQALGQGPQFIFQYYEEEERQRGNFPDRFSGHQFPNYSSELNVNALLLGDSALYLCASSPGTGDETQYFGPGTRLLVL.

About this clonotype: Its ends do not fully match the called genes, so a read error is possible. This rearrangement joins TRBV5-1 to TRBJ1-1; D ambiguous. The CDR3 length is 13 residues. Germline V lookup: CDR1 SGHRS, CDR2 YFSETQ. CDR3 residues: CASRAGGNTEALF. The CDR3 DNA is TGCGCCAGCAGGGCTGGTGGGAACACTGAAGCTCTCTTT.

This clonotype has a handful of counts. V is TRBV10-3 and J is TRBJ1-1; D is undetermined. This CDR3 contains 14 residues. Germline V gene lookup returns CDR1 ENHRY and CDR2 SYGVKD. The germline V and J ends were trimmed by 10 bases and 1 base, with 16 bases remaining between them. In DNA, the CDR3 is TGTGCCAGCAGCCAAGATTTAAAGAACACTGAAGCTTTCTTT. Protein: CASSQDLKNTEAFF.

This chain links TRBV7-2 with TRBJ2-5; 10 nucleotides match TRBD1. V was pared by 5 bases and J by 5 bases, with 5 bases of the junction left unmatched. CDR3 length equals 14 residues. Germline CDR1 and CDR2: SGHTA and FQGNSA. CDR3 nucleotide sequence: TGTGCCAGCAGCGTGGGACAGGGGTATGAGACCCAGTACTTC. Translated, it gives CASSVGQGYETQYF.

A remark on this clonotype: The junction departs from germline at one end; a sequencing error may be responsible. V and J are TRBV25-1 and TRBJ1-1, with a weak D call TRBD1 (5 bases). Germline V gene lookup returns CDR1 MGHDK and CDR2 SYGVNS. The CDR3 is 15 residues long. The chain's CDR3 is CASSQSTTANTGAFF. The CDR3 region has the DNA TGTGCCAGCAGCCAATCCACGACAGCGAACACTGGAGCTTTCTTT.

The rearrangement uses TRBV20-1 and TRBJ1-3, with D maybe TRBD1 (5 bases). Per germline, CDR1 DFQATT and CDR2 SNEGSKA (reference sequence). The CDR3 sequence is 14 residues long. V shed 5 bases and J shed 4 bases, with 15 bases lying between them. CDR3 in DNA: TGCAGTGCTTTACGGGGCGCAGCCGGAAACACCATATATTTT. Protein product: CSALRGAAGNTIYF.

The rearrangement links TRBV9 to TRBJ1-4; 7 bases line up with TRBD1. Germline-derived CDR1 and CDR2 are SGDLS and YYNGEE. CDR3 length: 11 amino acids. The V segment lost 4 bases and the J segment 10 bases; nucleotides outside the gene matches: 1. CDR3 amino acids: CASSPGGKLFF. CDR3 in DNA: TGTGCCAGCAGCCCAGGGGGAAAACTGTTTTTT.

This clonotype appeared many times. The chain joins TRBV5-5 to TRBJ2-5; the match to TRBD1 covers 9 bases. Germline lookup yields CDR1 SGHKS and CDR2 YYEKEE (reference sequence). V shed 4 bases and J 6 bases; nucleotides not matched to a gene: 10. CDR3 size: 15 residues. CDR3 nucleotide sequence: TGTGCCAGCAGCCCCGGGGACAGGGTCGTACAGACCCAGTACTTC. Its translation is CASSPGDRVVQTQYF. Full variable domain (remainder filled in from reference TRBV5-5 and TRBJ2-5): DAGVTQSPTHLIKTRGQQVTLRCSPISGHKSVSWYQQVLGQGPQFIFQYYEKEERGRGNFPDRFSARQFPNYSSELNVNALLLGDSALYLCASSPGDRVVQTQYFGPGTRLLVL.

This clonotype was seen ten or more times. This chain connects TRBV7-8 to TRBJ2-7; 8 nucleotides line up with TRBD2. The length of the CDR3 is 15 residues. Losses at the gene ends were 5 bases for V and 2 bases for J; bases not matched to a gene: 8. CDR1 and CDR2 from the germline V gene are SGHVS and FQNEAQ. CDR3 bases: TGTGCCAGCAGCACCCGGACTAGCCGAACCTACGAGCAGTACTTC. This encodes CASSTRTSRTYEQYF.

As regards this clonotype: The CDR3 does not end in the conserved phenylalanine or tryptophan, so this is likely a read error. It is unclear where the CDR3 begins or ends on the DNA, so no DNA is shown, and the CDR3 is as TCRdb lists it. The chain links TRBV15 to TRBJ2-6. The CDR3 region is 8 residues in length, termini included. Germline lookup yields CDR1 LNHNV and CDR2 YYDKDF (reference sequence). This CDR3 is CATSRGTS.

This clonotype has at least ten counts. V gene TRBV24-1 combines with J gene TRBJ1-1, with unresolved D. Trimming shortened V by 0 bases and J by 1 base, and 11 bases separated the two germline ends. Germline V CDR1 and CDR2: KGHDR, SFDVKD. This CDR3 has 16 amino acids. CDR3 sequence: CATSDLQIGQNTEAFF. CDR3 DNA: TGTGCCACCAGTGATTTGCAAATTGGGCAGAACACTGAAGCTTTCTTT.

Concerning this clonotype: With a much larger clone just one base away, this may be a read error. The V call is TRBV19, the J call TRBJ1-4; D gene ambiguous. This CDR3 contains 12 residues. The germline V gene has CDR1 LNHDA and CDR2 SQIVND (reference sequence). The CDR3 reads CVSSTSAEKLFF. DNA of the CDR3: TGTGTCAGTAGTACCTCCGCTGAAAAACTGTTTTTT. The whole variable domain, filled in from reference TRBV19 and TRBJ1-4, reads DGGITQSPKYLFRKEGQNVTLSCEQNLNHDAMYWYRQDPGQGLRLIYYSQIVNDFQKGDIAEGYSVSREKKESFPLTVTSAQKNPTAFYLCVSSTSAEKLFFGSGTQLSVL.

V gene TRBV7-2 combines with J gene TRBJ2-2, with 7 bases aligning to TRBD2. Trimming took 6 bases from V and 3 from J; bases not matched to a gene: 7. The CDR3 runs to 15 residues. Germline V gene lookup returns CDR1 SGHTA and CDR2 FQGNSA. The DNA of the CDR3 is TGTGCCAGCAGAGGACTAGTAAGCGACACCGGGGAGCTGTTTTTT. Its translation is CASRGLVSDTGELFF. The variable domain in full, completed from reference TRBV7-2 and TRBJ2-2, reads GAGVSQSPSNKVTEKGKDVELRCDPISGHTALYWYRQSLGQGLEFLIYFQGNSAPDKSGLPSDRFSAERTGGSVSTLTIQRTQQEDSAVYLCASRGLVSDTGELFFGEGSRLTVL.

Here the CDR3 reads CASSLVQGMGETQHF. In DNA, the CDR3 is TGTGCCAGCAGCTTGGTCCAGGGGATGGGAGAGACCCAGCATTTT. The rearrangement joins TRBV7-9 to TRBJ1-5; possibly TRBD1 for D (6 bases). Germline V gene lookup returns CDR1 SEHNR and CDR2 FQNEAQ (reference sequence). This CDR3 is 15 amino acids long. V lost 3 bases, J lost 11 bases, and 20 bases lay in between. Complete variable domain (other parts from reference TRBV7-9 and TRBJ1-5): DTGVSQNPRHKITKRGQNVTFRCDPISEHNRLYWYRQTLGQGPEFLTYFQNEAQLEKSRLLSDRFSAERPKGSFSTLEIQRTEQGDSAMYLCASSLVQGMGETQHFGDGTRLSIL.

This clonotype was seen many times. V and J are TRBV11-1 and TRBJ2-7, with 7 bases aligning to TRBD1. The CDR3 is 14 residues long. V was clipped by 5 bases and J by 2 bases; unmatched bases: 6. CDR1 and CDR2 from the germline V gene are SGHAT and FQDESV (reference sequence). DNA of the CDR3: TGTGCCAGCAGCGCACTCAGGGGGACCTACGAGCAGTACTTC. Translating it yields CASSALRGTYEQYF.

In this sample, this clonotype turned up a few times. The rearrangement joins TRBV7-9 to TRBJ1-2; 7 bases fit TRBD1. The trim removed 2 bases at V and 1 base at J, leaving 7 bases unmatched. The CDR3 runs 16 residues. Germline loops: CDR1 SEHNR, CDR2 FQNEAQ (reference sequence). The CDR3: CASSLTTGLGNYGYTF. CDR3 nucleotides: TGTGCCAGCAGCTTAACGACAGGGCTGGGTAACTATGGCTACACCTTC.

The chain combines TRBV7-9 with TRBJ2-3; a weak D match, TRBD2 (7 bases). CDR3 length: 16 residues. The germline V gene has CDR1 SEHNR and CDR2 FQNEAQ (reference sequence). V lost 4 bases and J lost 4, with 18 bases in between. The CDR3 sequence: CASSSTGAGASDTQYF. In DNA, the CDR3 is TGTGCCAGCAGCTCCACGGGGGCGGGAGCCTCAGATACGCAGTATTTT.

Ten or more counts support this clonotype. The chain recombines TRBV7-9 with TRBJ1-4; D is unresolved. The length of the CDR3 is 15 residues. Germline CDR1 reads SEHNR; CDR2 reads FQNEAQ (reference sequence). V was pared by 4 bases and J by 4 bases, with 13 bases between. The CDR3: CASSSLKVVNEKLFF. The DNA of the CDR3 is TGTGCCAGCAGCTCCCTGAAGGTAGTTAATGAAAAACTGTTTTTT.